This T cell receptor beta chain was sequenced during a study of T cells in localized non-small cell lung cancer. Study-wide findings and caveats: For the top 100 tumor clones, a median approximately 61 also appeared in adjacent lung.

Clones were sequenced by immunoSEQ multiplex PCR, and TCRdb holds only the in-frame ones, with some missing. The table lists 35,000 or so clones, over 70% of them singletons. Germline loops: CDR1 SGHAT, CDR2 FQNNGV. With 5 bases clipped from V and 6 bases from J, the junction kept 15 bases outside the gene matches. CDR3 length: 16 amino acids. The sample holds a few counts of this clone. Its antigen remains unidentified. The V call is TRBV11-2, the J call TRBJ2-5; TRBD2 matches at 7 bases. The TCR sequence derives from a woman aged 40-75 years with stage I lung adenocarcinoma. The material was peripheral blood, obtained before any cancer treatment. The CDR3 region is CASSGLVGGSGQTQYF. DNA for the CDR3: TGTGCCAGCAGCGGACTAGTGGGGGGTTCGGGGCAGACCCAGTACTTC.